One sample yielded the 30 T cell receptor beta chains listed below, sequenced in a study of neurological immune-mediated disorders (dated by TCRdb to about 2019). The time point label corresponds to: longitudinal time-point 2. The protocol used for the library was 5' RACE. The run used an Illumina HiSeq 2500. TCRdb handled the public reads itself, with Q25 trimming in fastp and clone calling in MiXCR, and kept productive beta chains. Rows are combined by CDR3 protein, so each entry shows the most common genes and DNA. The sample table lists 60,000 to 75,000 distinct CDR3 sequences, about 10% of them with a count of one. The top ten hold under 15% of the sample. Sequenced input: PBMCs. These receptors were taken from a man aged 25 to 40 in good health.

This clonotype showed up many times. J is TRBJ1-4 and V is TRBV5-1, with D perhaps matching TRBD1 (5 bases). The CDR3 contains 13 residues. Germline V CDR1 and CDR2: SGHRS, YFSETQ. V lost 5 bases to trimming and J lost 6 bases, with 11 bases between them. For the CDR3, the DNA is TGCGCCAGCAGTGACGGGGGGGATGAAAAACTGTTTTTT. Protein: CASSDGGDEKLFF. The complete variable domain, with remaining parts taken from reference TRBV5-1 and TRBJ1-4, reads KAGVTQTPRYLIKTRGQQVTLSCSPISGHRSVSWYQQTPGQGLQFLFEYFSETQRNKGNFPGRFSGRQFSNSRSEMNVSTLELGDSALYLCASSDGGDEKLFFGSGTQLSVL.

This clonotype was seen many times. This chain connects TRBV20-1 to TRBJ2-1; the match to TRBD2 covers 13 bases. Germline CDR1 reads DFQATT; CDR2 reads SNEGSKA (reference sequence). CDR3 length: 16 amino acids. V lost 5 bases, J lost 4 bases, and 8 bases stayed unmatched. CDR3 amino acids: CSASGGTSGTYNEQFF. CDR3 sequence (DNA): TGCAGTGCTTCCGGGGGGACTAGCGGGACTTACAATGAGCAGTTCTTC.

In its sample, this clonotype was seen a few times. The V gene is TRBV29-1, the J gene TRBJ1-2; tentative D call: TRBD1 (6 bases). V was cut by 3 bases and J by 4 bases, with 12 bases left in between. The CDR3 sequence is 13 residues long. The V gene's germline CDR1 is SQVTM and CDR2 ANQGSEA. CDR3 sequence: CSVDRAGAYGYTF. The DNA for the CDR3 is TGCAGCGTTGACCGCGCAGGGGCCTATGGCTACACCTTC. Complete variable domain (other parts from reference TRBV29-1 and TRBJ1-2): SAVISQKPSRDICQRGTSLTIQCQVDSQVTMMFWYRQQPGQSLTLIATANQGSEATYESGFVIDKFPISRPNLTFSTLTVSNMSPEDSSIYLCSVDRAGAYGYTFGSGTRLTVV.

This clonotype has ten or more counts. The rearrangement links TRBV7-3 to TRBJ2-2; D is possibly TRBD2 (5 bases). The CDR3 runs 14 residues. Trimming removed 4 bases at V and 6 bases at J, with 12 bases between. Germline V gene sequence: CDR1 SGHTA, CDR2 FQGTGA. This chain's CDR3 is CASSSYMDSGELFF. The DNA for the CDR3 is TGTGCCAGCAGCTCCTACATGGACTCCGGGGAGCTGTTTTTT. Supplemented by reference TRBV7-3 and TRBJ2-2, the full variable domain reads GAGVSQTPSNKVTEKGKYVELRCDPISGHTALYWYRQSLGQGPEFLIYFQGTGAADDSGLPNDRFFAVRPEGSVSTLKIQRTERGDSAVYLCASSSYMDSGELFFGEGSRLTVL.

This clonotype was seen ten or more times. V gene TRBV14 combines with J gene TRBJ2-1, with unresolved D. V was trimmed by 0 bases and J by 5 bases, leaving 14 bases between them. This CDR3 comprises 16 residues. Germline V CDR1 and CDR2: SGHDN, FVKESK. CDR3 nucleotide sequence: TGTGCCAGCAGCCAAGATCGTCTCCCTATAAACAATGAGCAGTTCTTC. Translated: CASSQDRLPINNEQFF.

There are many counts of this clonotype. The chain recombines TRBV5-1 with TRBJ1-5; D remains ambiguous. The CDR3 is made up of 14 amino acids. V was trimmed by 2 bases and J by 6 bases, leaving 12 bases between them. Looked up from germline, CDR1 is SGHRS and CDR2 is YFSETQ. This CDR3 reads CASSFSSGGQPQHF. The CDR3 DNA is TGCGCCAGCAGCTTTTCGTCGGGCGGTCAGCCCCAGCATTTT.

This sequence joins TRBV27 and TRBJ1-1; TRBD1 aligns across 8 bases. The V segment lost 10 bases and the J segment 3 bases; nucleotides outside the gene matches: 13. The CDR3 runs 15 residues. In germline, CDR1 is MNHEY, CDR2 SMNVEV (reference sequence). The DNA of the CDR3 is TGTGCCATCAGACAATCAGGGGGCAGAGACACTGAAGCTTTCTTT. Protein: CAIRQSGGRDTEAFF.

V usage is TRBV20-1 and J usage is TRBJ1-6; D not certain. V gave up 2 bases and J gave up 4 bases, with 9 bases separating them. In germline, CDR1 is DFQATT, CDR2 SNEGSKA (reference sequence). The CDR3 has 14 residues. The CDR3 sequence is CSARWGAYNSPLHF. CDR3 nucleotides: TGCAGTGCTAGATGGGGAGCATATAATTCACCCCTCCACTTT.

This chain links TRBV9 with TRBJ2-7; D is unresolved. The CDR3 is 16 residues long. The V gene's germline CDR1 is SGDLS and CDR2 YYNGEE. Trimming pared 5 bases from V and 3 bases from J, leaving 21 bases between. This CDR3 is CASSLTPQARLYEQYF. Written as DNA, the CDR3 is TGTGCCAGCAGTCTCACACCCCAGGCGCGCCTCTACGAGCAGTACTTC.

In regard to this clonotype: At one of its ends the junction is not consistent with the germline gene, which may arise from a read error. The chain uses TRBV10-3 and TRBJ1-1; 9 bases match TRBD1. The CDR3 loop spans 14 amino acids. Germline CDR1 and CDR2: ENHRY and SYGVKD. The CDR3 is CAFSNRGRNTEAFF. The CDR3 DNA sequence: TGTGCCTTCAGTAACAGGGGGCGAAACACTGAAGCTTTCTTT.

This clonotype was detected many times. The chain recombines TRBV28 with TRBJ1-1; 9 bases agree with TRBD1. The CDR3 is 15 amino acids. In germline, CDR1 is MDHEN, CDR2 SYDVKM. V dropped 5 bases and J dropped 1; count of bases not matched to a gene: 5. This CDR3 is CASSRPGQGNTEAFF. The CDR3, as DNA: TGTGCCAGCAGTCGCCCGGGACAGGGGAACACTGAAGCTTTCTTT.

In regard to this clonotype: This may be a read error: a much more frequent sequence differs by one nucleotide. The chain employs TRBV29-1 and TRBJ2-3; D possibly corresponds to TRBD2 (5 bases). Germline CDR1 and CDR2: SQVTM and ANQGSEA. The CDR3 runs to 10 residues. Trimming left V 8 bases short and J 9 bases short, with 12 bases between. CDR3 in amino acids: CSLLTGTQYF. The DNA of the CDR3 is TGCAGCCTTTTAACGGGAACGCAGTATTTT.

The chain is built from TRBV9 and TRBJ2-7, with 7 nucleotides matching TRBD2. The CDR3 covers 18 residues. Trimming took 0 bases from V and 3 from J; bases not matched to a gene: 15. Germline V CDR1 and CDR2: SGDLS, YYNGEE. The CDR3 protein is CASSVEASGGPNFYEQYF. CDR3 nucleotide sequence: TGTGCCAGCAGCGTAGAGGCTAGCGGAGGCCCGAATTTCTACGAGCAGTACTTC. The whole variable domain, remainder taken from reference TRBV9 and TRBJ2-7, is DSGVTQTPKHLITATGQRVTLRCSPRSGDLSVYWYQQSLDQGLQFLIQYYNGEERAKGNILERFSAQQFPDLHSELNLSSLELGDSALYFCASSVEASGGPNFYEQYFGPGTRLTVT.

The chain combines TRBV3-1 with TRBJ2-3; TRBD2 matches at 9 bases. The germline V gene has CDR1 LGHDT and CDR2 YNNKEL (reference sequence). CDR3 length: 19 amino acids. Unmatched junction bases numbered 17, after V lost 0 bases and J lost 7 bases. The CDR3 region is CASSQDRGSGRYYGNTQYF. The CDR3 nucleotides are TGTGCCAGCAGCCAAGATAGGGGTAGCGGGAGATACTACGGGAATACGCAGTATTTT.

Many counts were recorded for this clonotype. The chain recombines TRBV5-1 with TRBJ1-1, with D possibly matching TRBD1 (6 bases). The germline V gene encodes CDR1 SGHRS and CDR2 YFSETQ. V dropped 6 bases and J dropped 1 base, with 13 bases sitting between them. The CDR3 is 14 amino acids. The CDR3 loop reads CASTKGGGNTEAFF. The CDR3 DNA is TGCGCCAGCACTAAGGGGGGGGGGAACACTGAAGCTTTCTTT.

Ten or more counts support this clonotype. The chain has TRBV28 and TRBJ2-4, with 8 bases lining up with TRBD1. The germline V gene encodes CDR1 MDHEN and CDR2 SYDVKM. Trimming took 6 bases from V and 2 from J; bases not matched to a gene: 9. This CDR3 has 16 amino acids. Here the CDR3 reads CASSQRQGWSKNIQYF. CDR3 DNA: TGTGCCAGCAGCCAGAGACAGGGGTGGTCCAAAAACATTCAGTACTTC.

This clonotype was picked up many times. The V and J genes are TRBV5-1 and TRBJ2-7; 10 nucleotides align to TRBD2. The CDR3 spans 16 residues. CDR1 and CDR2 from the germline V gene are SGHRS and YFSETQ. V gave up 0 bases and J gave up 0 bases; unmatched junction bases: 3. CDR3 residues: CASSLAPSGSSYEQYF. In DNA form, the CDR3 reads TGCGCCAGCAGCTTGGCCCCTAGCGGGAGCTCCTACGAGCAGTACTTC.

J is TRBJ2-7 and V is TRBV27, with 8 bases identical to TRBD1. Germline V lookup: CDR1 MNHEY, CDR2 SMNVEV (reference sequence). The CDR3 consists of 14 residues. J lost 6 bases, V lost 5 bases, and 9 bases had no gene match. The CDR3 protein is CASSPWTGRGEQYF. DNA for the CDR3: TGTGCCAGCAGTCCCTGGACAGGGAGAGGCGAGCAGTACTTC.

This clonotype was found many times. The chain links TRBV29-1 to TRBJ1-2; the D gene is possibly TRBD1 (5 bases). CDR3 length: 10 amino acids. The germline V gene encodes CDR1 SQVTM and CDR2 ANQGSEA. CDR3 in amino acids: CSGYSGGYTF. CDR3 in DNA: TGCAGTGGGTACTCAGGGGGCTACACCTTC.

This clonotype was observed at least ten times. V gene TRBV29-1 combines with J gene TRBJ2-3; TRBD2 aligns across 11 bases. Trimming took 6 bases from V and 0 from J; bases not matched to a gene: 8. The CDR3 runs to 16 residues. Germline assignment: CDR1 SQVTM and CDR2 ANQGSEA. The CDR3, as DNA: TGCAGCGTCGGACCGGGACTAGCGGCTAGCACAGATACGCAGTATTTT. The encoded protein is CSVGPGLAASTDTQYF.

This clonotype was observed many times. The chain carries TRBV12-3 or TRBV12-4 and TRBJ2-1; D uncertain. This CDR3 spans 15 amino acids. V lost 3 bases and J lost 0, with 9 bases in between. CDR3 coding DNA: TGTGCCAGCAGTTTTCGGGTAAGCTCCTACAATGAGCAGTTCTTC. Protein: CASSFRVSSYNEQFF.

This clonotype was observed many times. The V gene is TRBV20-1, the J gene TRBJ2-1; 8 nucleotides agree with TRBD2. Germline V gene sequence: CDR1 DFQATT, CDR2 SNEGSKA (reference sequence). The CDR3 sequence is 16 residues long. The junction had 11 bases not matched to a gene; V was cut back by 1 base and J by 6 bases. CDR3 amino acids: CSARVLRAGVVNEQFF. In nucleotides, the CDR3 is TGCAGTGCTAGAGTGTTAAGAGCGGGGGTGGTCAATGAGCAGTTCTTC.

This clonotype has at least ten counts. The chain employs TRBV12-3 or TRBV12-4 and TRBJ1-1, with 9 positions matching TRBD1. The V segment lost 7 bases and the J segment 4 bases; nucleotides outside the gene matches: 7. The CDR3 spans 14 residues. CDR3 in DNA: TGTGCCAGCACAAAATTGACAGGGGGCACTGAAGCTTTCTTT. Its protein product is CASTKLTGGTEAFF.

This clonotype was counted only a few times. Its ends do not fully match the called genes, so a read error is possible. The chain couples TRBV5-1 to TRBJ2-2; TRBD1 matches 7 bases. This CDR3 is built from 16 residues. CDR1 SGHRS and CDR2 YFSETQ come from the germline V gene. The CDR3 DNA follows: TGCGCCAGCAGCCCAGACAGGGCGGTGGACACCGGGGAGCCGTTTTTT. This gives the protein CASSPDRAVDTGEPFF.

This clonotype has more than one count but fewer than ten. The V and J genes are TRBV7-6 and TRBJ1-6; 7 nucleotides agree with TRBD1. The J segment lost 7 bases and the V segment lost 5 bases, leaving 11 bases of the junction unmatched. The CDR3 is 16 amino acids. Germline CDR1 and CDR2: SGHVS and FNYEAQ. The CDR3 spells CASSLYRDRSNSPLHF. Here the CDR3 DNA reads TGTGCCAGCAGCCTATATCGGGACAGATCCAATTCACCCCTCCACTTT.

At least ten counts were recorded for this clonotype. The V call is TRBV12-3 or TRBV12-4, the J call TRBJ2-1; TRBD2 agrees at 16 bases. This CDR3 has 18 amino acids. V trimming: 3 bases; J trimming: 8 bases; junction bases outside the gene matches: 10. The DNA of the CDR3 is TGTGCCAGCAGTTTGGGACTAGCGGGAGGGAGAGATGGGTATGAGCAGTTCTTC. It codes for CASSLGLAGGRDGYEQFF.

This clonotype was observed at least ten times. The rearrangement joins TRBV29-1 to TRBJ2-1; D is uncertain. V was shortened by 2 bases and J by 4 bases, with 12 bases between the two germline ends. The length of the CDR3 is 14 residues. Germline CDR1 and CDR2: SQVTM and ANQGSEA. CDR3 protein: CSVEKGFSYNEQFF. CDR3 nucleotide sequence: TGCAGCGTTGAAAAGGGCTTCTCGTACAATGAGCAGTTCTTC.

In this sample, this clonotype turned up many times. The V and J genes are TRBV28 and TRBJ2-7; 11 bases agree with TRBD2. Germline CDR1 and CDR2: MDHEN and SYDVKM. CDR3 length: 16 residues. V lost 6 bases and J lost 8; bases outside the gene matches: 15. The CDR3: CASSPSWLAGGPKQYF. The CDR3 region has the DNA TGTGCCAGCAGCCCTTCGTGGTTAGCGGGAGGGCCGAAGCAGTACTTC.

This clonotype was seen only a few times. This chain links TRBV20-1 with TRBJ2-2; D gene uncertain. Trimming took off 0 bases at V and 6 bases at J, with 11 bases between the two ends. Germline V gene data show CDR1 as DFQATT and CDR2 as SNEGSKA (reference sequence). The CDR3 totals 14 residues. The CDR3 here is CSARDWSFSGELFF. The CDR3 DNA follows: TGCAGTGCTAGAGATTGGAGTTTCTCCGGGGAGCTGTTTTTT.

In this sample, this clonotype turned up many times. The chain has TRBV5-4 and TRBJ2-7; D is uncertain. Between the trimmed V and J ends, which lost 0 bases and 2 bases, there was a span of 9 bases. Germline V lookup: CDR1 SGHNT, CDR2 YYREEE (reference sequence). This CDR3 has 14 amino acids. CDR3 bases: TGTGCCAGCAGCTTGGAGGTCGTTCCCTACGAGCAGTACTTC. Amino acid sequence: CASSLEVVPYEQYF.